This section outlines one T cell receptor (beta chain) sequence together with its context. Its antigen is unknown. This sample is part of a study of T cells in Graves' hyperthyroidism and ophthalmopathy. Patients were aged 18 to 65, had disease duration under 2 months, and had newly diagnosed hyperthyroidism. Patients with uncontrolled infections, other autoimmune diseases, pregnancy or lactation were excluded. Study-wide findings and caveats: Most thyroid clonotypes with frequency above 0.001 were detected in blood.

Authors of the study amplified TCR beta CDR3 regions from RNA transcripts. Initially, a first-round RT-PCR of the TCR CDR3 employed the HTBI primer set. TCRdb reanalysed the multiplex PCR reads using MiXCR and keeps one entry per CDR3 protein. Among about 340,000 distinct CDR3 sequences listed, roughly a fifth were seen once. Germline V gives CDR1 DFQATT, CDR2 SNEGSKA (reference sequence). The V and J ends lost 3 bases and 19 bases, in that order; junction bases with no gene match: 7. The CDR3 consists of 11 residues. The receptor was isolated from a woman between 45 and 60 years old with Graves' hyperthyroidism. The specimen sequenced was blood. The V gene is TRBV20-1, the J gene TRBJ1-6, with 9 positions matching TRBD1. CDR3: CSASLDRGRHF. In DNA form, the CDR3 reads TGCAGTGCTAGCCTGGACAGGGGACGGCACTTT.